These 8 T cell receptor beta chains share one sample of origin, sequenced in a study of cytomegalovirus exposure and HLA in healthy donors. The PCR was carried out with 60 Vbeta primers and 13 Jbeta primers. This table comes from immunoSEQ multiplex PCR, and its TCRdb copy is limited to in-frame clones, with some not included. This table holds about 130,000 clones. Source material: PBMCs. Every receptor here comes from an older woman in good health and CMV-seronegative.

The chain couples TRBV6-6 to TRBJ1-2, with 9 bases fitting TRBD1. CDR3 length: 13 residues. With V trimmed by 6 bases and J by 7 bases, 6 bases remained unmatched. Germline-derived CDR1 and CDR2 are MNHNY and SVGAGI (reference sequence). The CDR3 nucleotides read TGTGCCAGCAGCCACCCACAGGGGGCTGGCTACACCTTC. Its protein product is CASSHPQGAGYTF.

The J gene is TRBJ1-2, the V gene TRBV9, with D unclear. The CDR3 contains 13 residues. CDR1 SGDLS and CDR2 YYNGEE come from the germline V gene. Trimming pared 0 bases from V and 8 bases from J, leaving 11 bases between. In DNA, the CDR3 is TGTGCCAGCAGCGTAGATGAGGGTTGGGGCTACACCTTC. This translates into CASSVDEGWGYTF.

V usage is TRBV2 and J usage is TRBJ1-2, with D unresolved. CDR1 is SNHLY and CDR2 is FYNNEI in the germline V gene. This CDR3 has 12 residues. The V gene lost 1 base and the J gene lost 5 bases, with 5 bases spanning the gap. Here the CDR3 DNA reads TGTGCCAGCAGTGAAGGCGGGTATGGCTACACCTTC. Amino acids: CASSEGGYGYTF.

The chain carries TRBV5-4 and TRBJ2-7, with a tentative D call TRBD2 (6 bases). The CDR3 extends over 16 amino acids. CDR1 SGHNT and CDR2 YYREEE come from the germline V gene (reference sequence). Trimming stripped 2 bases from V and 1 base from J, with 16 bases between. The chain's CDR3 is CASSLVAESQSYEQYF. As DNA, the CDR3 is TGTGCCAGCAGCTTAGTAGCGGAGAGCCAGTCCTACGAGCAGTACTTC.

The V gene is TRBV5-4, the J gene TRBJ1-6; D remains ambiguous. This CDR3 has 14 amino acids. The germline CDR1 and CDR2 sequences are SGHNT and YYREEE (reference sequence). V was shortened by 1 base and J by 3 bases, with 5 bases between the two germline ends. CDR3 DNA sequence: TGTGCCAGCAGCTTGCCACACTATAATTCACCCCTCCACTTT. Translated, it gives CASSLPHYNSPLHF.

The chain has TRBV28 and TRBJ1-2, with a weak D call TRBD1 (5 bases). V lost 8 bases and J 2 bases, leaving 6 bases between the germline ends. The germline CDR1 and CDR2 sequences are MDHEN and SYDVKM. The CDR3 extends over 11 amino acids. The chain's CDR3 is CASGGNYGYTF. The CDR3 DNA reads as TGTGCCAGCGGGGGGAACTATGGCTACACCTTC.

The CDR3 reads CASSEWRLQFF. The CDR3 coding sequence is TGTGCCAGCAGTGAATGGCGGCTTCAGTTCTTC. V usage is TRBV6-1 and J usage is TRBJ2-1; D is uncertain. CDR1 and CDR2 (germline): MNHNS, SASEGT. The CDR3 contains 11 residues. Between the trimmed V and J ends, which lost 2 bases and 13 bases, there was a span of 9 bases.

The chain joins TRBV10-1 to TRBJ2-7; a possible D gene is TRBD2 (5 bases). Germline CDR1 is WNHNN and CDR2 is SYGVQD (reference sequence). Trimming took off 2 bases at V and 7 bases at J, with 12 bases between the two ends. This CDR3 region has 13 residues. Here the CDR3 reads CASSEEGPGEQYF. The CDR3 DNA reads TGCGCCAGCAGTGAGGAGGGTCCGGGGGAGCAGTACTTC.